This T cell receptor beta chain was recorded in a study of shared clonotypes between healthy human individuals. V was pared by 5 bases and J by 3 bases, with 20 bases between. Germline V gives CDR1 SGHVS, CDR2 FNYEAQ. This CDR3 comprises 16 residues. Data came from immunoSEQ multiplex PCR; TCRdb stores just in-frame clones and leaves some out. The data hold 550,000 to 800,000 clones, with 90% observed a single time. CD8 memory combined CD45RO+ cells with CCR7-negative CD45RA+ TemRA cells. Material for sequencing was memory CD8+ T cells from PBMCs. Noted subset: CD45RO+ cells pooled with CCR7-negative TemRA cells. The J gene is TRBJ2-7, the V gene TRBV7-6; weak D call: TRBD1 (5 bases). This sequence originates from a man aged 18 to 29 in good health. Some clones in this sample may be carry-over from other donors' samples. As DNA, the CDR3 is TGTGCCAGCAGCCCTAGGGGCCGACCGACCCACTACGAGCAGTACTTC. The encoded protein is CASSPRGRPTHYEQYF.